The 28 T cell receptor beta chains below all came from one sample that was sequenced in a study of T cells in women clearing cervical HPV infection. Repertoires were generated with immunoSEQ multiplex PCR, while TCRdb's copy carries only in-frame clones and drops some. Its table lists some 20,000 clones. Input material: blood buffy coat. All receptors derive from a woman between 18 and 75 years old with a cervical HPV16 infection that either progressed to CIN3+ or cleared (not recorded which).

With regard to this clone: Read data end 3 residues before the CDR3 end; the end is taken from the germline J gene. The rearrangement joins TRBV11-3 to TRBJ2-5, with D possibly called TRBD1 or TRBD2 (5 bases each). The CDR3 runs 13 residues. Germline CDR1 reads SGHNT; CDR2 reads YENEEA. V dropped 1 base and J dropped 7 bases, with 10 bases sitting between them. CDR3 DNA, as far as it was read: TGTGCCAGCAGCTTAGGAGGGGAGCGGACC. Its protein is CASSLGGERT. The whole CDR3 sequence reads CASSLGGERTQYF.

Notes on this clone: The read comes to an end 3 residues before the CDR3 does, leaving the germline J gene to fill in the end. V and J are TRBV18 and TRBJ2-3, with TRBD1 matching 12 bases. Trimming removed 6 bases from V and 6 bases from J; junction bases left unmatched: 16. The CDR3 is 18 residues long. The germline gives CDR1 KGHSH, CDR2 LQKENI. CDR3 DNA, as far as it was read: TGTGCCAGCTCGCCGCCGGGACAGGGGGCGAAGGAGGGGGATACG. The encoded protein is CASSPPGQGAKEGDT. The CDR3 as a whole reads CASSPPGQGAKEGDTQYF.

Points on this clone: Read data end 3 residues before the CDR3 end; the end is taken from the germline J gene. This rearrangement joins TRBV7-9 to TRBJ2-1, with 7 bases fitting TRBD1. Germline lookup yields CDR1 SEHNR and CDR2 FQNEAQ (reference sequence). The junction had 4 bases not matched to a gene; V was cut back by 5 bases and J by 3 bases. The CDR3 length is 14 residues. Incomplete CDR3 DNA: TGTGCCAGCAGCCCCAGGGACAGCTACAATGAG. Protein: CASSPRDSYNE. The whole CDR3 protein reads CASSPRDSYNEQFF.

Comment on this clone: The read ends 3 residues early relative to the CDR3; the germline J gene fills the gap. V and J are TRBV20-1 and TRBJ1-5; TRBD1 matches 7 bases. The V segment lost 6 bases and the J segment 4 bases; nucleotides outside the gene matches: 12. The CDR3 is made up of 15 amino acids. The germline V gene encodes CDR1 DFQATT and CDR2 SNEGSKA (reference sequence). The CDR3 spells CSALPAGTVNQPQHF. The CDR3 bases that were read are TGCAGTGCACTCCCGGCCGGGACAGTAAATCAGCCC.

Concerning this clone itself: The sequence runs out 3 residues before the end of the CDR3; the remainder is reconstructed from the germline J gene. V is TRBV7-7 and J is TRBJ2-5; possible D gene TRBD2, 5 bases. Germline V lookup: CDR1 SSHAT, CDR2 FNYEAQ (reference sequence). CDR3 length: 13 amino acids. With 5 bases removed from V and 7 bases from J, the gap between germline ends came to 14 bases. The CDR3 reads CASSPGDLGTQYF. The CDR3 bases that were read are TGTGCCAGCAGCCCCGGGGATCTGGGGACC.

Concerning this clone itself: With the read ending 3 residues before the CDR3 end, the germline J gene is used to fill in that end. This chain links TRBV28 with TRBJ2-1, with D maybe TRBD1 (6 bases). CDR1 and CDR2 (germline): MDHEN, SYDVKM. The ends were cut back, 2 bases at V and 2 bases at J, with 22 bases in the middle. This CDR3 has 19 amino acids. The CDR3 spells CASSLPLPSGTHTYNEQFF. The DNA read from the CDR3 is TGTGCCAGCAGTTTACCCCTCCCCTCCGGGACACATACCTACAATGAG.

The CDR3 here is CASSQPGQGDRVYGYTF. CDR3 DNA (partial): TGTGCCAGCAGCCAACCGGGACAGGGGGACCGGGTCTATGGC. The V gene is TRBV4-2, the J gene TRBJ1-2; 11 positions match TRBD1. The read comes to an end 3 residues before the CDR3 does, leaving the germline J gene to fill in the end. The ends lost 2 bases at V and 4 bases at J; junction bases unmatched: 9. Germline lookup yields CDR1 LGHNA and CDR2 YNFKEQ. CDR3 length: 17 amino acids.

A note on this clone: The observed sequence ends 3 residues before the CDR3 terminus, with the missing tail filled in from the germline J gene. The genes are TRBV7-2 and TRBJ2-3; 8 bases line up with TRBD1. CDR1 is SGHTA and CDR2 is FQGNSA in the germline V gene. The CDR3 totals 13 residues. The part of the CDR3 DNA that was read is TGTGCCAGCAGCCTCCAAGGACAGGGCCCG. Protein: CASSLQGQGP. The CDR3 in its entirety is CASSLQGQGPQYF.

CDR3 DNA (partial): TGTGCCAGCAGCCAGACAGGCGATAACTATGGC. It translates to CASSQTGDNYG. The full CDR3 protein reads CASSQTGDNYGYTF. V is TRBV4-2 and J is TRBJ1-2; D is perhaps TRBD1 (6 bases). The read ends 3 residues early relative to the CDR3; the germline J gene fills the gap. Per the germline V gene, CDR1 is LGHNA and CDR2 is YNFKEQ. V lost 3 bases and J 1 base, leaving 9 bases between the germline ends. The CDR3 totals 14 residues.

In regard to this clone: The CDR3 end lies 3 residues beyond the end of the read and is filled in from the germline J gene. The chain carries TRBV6-2 or TRBV6-3 and TRBJ1-2; D is perhaps TRBD1 (5 bases). The CDR3 has 16 amino acids. The germline V gene encodes CDR1 MNHEY and CDR2 SVGEGT. The covered CDR3 bases are TGTGCCAGCAGTTACTCCCCCTTCCCCCCGACAGATACC. Amino acids: CASSYSPFPPTDT. The whole CDR3 protein is CASSYSPFPPTDTYTF.

As concerns this clone: From the germline J gene comes the end of the CDR3, since the read stops 3 residues before it. The chain recombines TRBV20-1 with TRBJ1-1; 8 bases agree with TRBD1. Germline lookup yields CDR1 DFQATT and CDR2 SNEGSKA (reference sequence). V shed 3 bases, J shed 1 base, and the junction held 7 bases outside the gene matches. The CDR3 has 15 residues. The CDR3 sequence: CSASRSGGRNTEAFF. The DNA read from the CDR3 is TGCAGTGCTAGTAGGTCAGGGGGCAGGAACACTGAA.

This clone is medium-sized (0.01 to 0.1%) by frequency. The read stops 3 residues short of the end of the CDR3; the missing end is completed from the germline J gene. V and J are TRBV19 and TRBJ1-4; possible D gene TRBD1, 5 bases. CDR1 is LNHDA and CDR2 is SQIVND in the germline V gene (reference sequence). Trimming left V 3 bases short and J 10 bases short, with 15 bases between. The CDR3 is 14 residues long. The CDR3 is CASSILGEDRKLFF. The part of the CDR3 DNA that was read is TGTGCCAGTAGTATTTTGGGAGAAGACAGAAAA. The full variable domain, with the rest looked up from reference TRBV19 and TRBJ1-4, is DGGITQSPKYLFRKEGQNVTLSCEQNLNHDAMYWYRQDPGQGLRLIYYSQIVNDFQKGDIAEGYSVSREKKESFPLTVTSAQKNPTAFYLCASSILGEDRKLFFGSGTQLSVL.

About this clone itself: Read coverage stops 3 residues before the CDR3 terminus; the germline J gene supplies the remainder. The V gene is TRBV7-2, the J gene TRBJ1-2, with TRBD1 identical over 9 bases. The CDR3 runs to 15 residues. The germline V gene has CDR1 SGHTA and CDR2 FQGNSA. The CDR3 here is CASSLGTGATNIYTF. Incomplete CDR3 DNA: TGTGCCAGCAGCTTAGGGACAGGGGCGACAAACATC.

Turning to this clone: Coverage ceases 3 residues before the CDR3 finishes, and the germline J gene fills in the end. The gene calls are TRBV9 and TRBJ2-3; D ambiguous. The CDR3 covers 13 residues. The germline V gene encodes CDR1 SGDLS and CDR2 YYNGEE. V was clipped by 8 bases and J by 1 base, with 11 bases between them. The chain's CDR3 is CASQRVGTDTQYF. Partial CDR3 DNA: TGTGCCAGTCAAAGGGTGGGCACAGATACG.

Comments on this clone: The read finishes 3 residues shy of the CDR3 end, and the germline J gene is used to complete it. The chain recombines TRBV4-1 with TRBJ1-2; TRBD1 is a possible D gene (6 bases). This CDR3 contains 17 residues. Germline CDR1 is MGHRA and CDR2 is YSYEKL. The V and J ends lost 4 bases and 7 bases respectively, with 25 bases between them. The CDR3 sequence: CASSRGSARGNRGGYTF. The sequenced part of the CDR3 DNA is TGCGCCAGCAGCCGCGGATCCGCCAGGGGTAATAGAGGTGGC.

Details on this clone: The CDR3 end is not reached by the read, which stops 3 residues before it; the germline J gene fills it in. This sequence joins TRBV19 and TRBJ1-2; tentative D call: TRBD1 (6 bases). Germline loops: CDR1 LNHDA, CDR2 SQIVND (reference sequence). This CDR3 has 14 residues. The part of the CDR3 DNA that was read is TGTGCCAGTAGTAAAGGACAGATCTTCAATGAC. Translation gives CASSKGQIFND. The whole CDR3 sequence is CASSKGQIFNDYTF. Combining the CDR3 with reference TRBV19 and TRBJ1-2 gives the whole variable domain DGGITQSPKYLFRKEGQNVTLSCEQNLNHDAMYWYRQDPGQGLRLIYYSQIVNDFQKGDIAEGYSVSREKKESFPLTVTSAQKNPTAFYLCASSKGQIFNDYTFGSGTRLTVV.

On this clone: The CDR3 is cut off 3 residues early in the read; its end comes from the germline J gene. V usage is TRBV6-4 and J usage is TRBJ2-1; 11 positions agree with TRBD2. V lost 0 bases to trimming and J lost 6 bases; unmatched junction nucleotides: 1. Germline V gene data show CDR1 as MRHNA and CDR2 as SNTAGT. The CDR3 contains 15 residues. CDR3 bases read: TGTGCCAGCAGTGACTCTAGCGGGGGGGCCAATGAG. Translation: CASSDSSGGANE. The whole CDR3 sequence reads CASSDSSGGANEQFF.

On this clone itself: The read ends 3 residues shy of where the CDR3 ends; the end is completed using the germline J gene. The chain links TRBV6-1 to TRBJ1-4, with TRBD1 identical over 9 bases. The V segment lost 3 bases and the J segment 7 bases; nucleotides outside the gene matches: 6. The CDR3 extends over 15 amino acids. Germline V CDR1 and CDR2: MNHNS, SASEGT. CDR3 DNA (partial): TGTGCCAGCAGTGACCGGAGGGACAGGGCTGAAAAA. It translates to CASSDRRDRAEK. The full CDR3 protein is CASSDRRDRAEKLFF.

Details on this clone: The missing CDR3 end, 3 residues past where the read stops, is filled in from the germline J gene. The chain couples TRBV6-1 to TRBJ1-1, with D possibly matching TRBD1 (6 bases). The V gene lost 3 bases and the J gene lost 1 base, with 9 bases spanning the gap. The CDR3 is 14 amino acids. The germline gives CDR1 MNHNS, CDR2 SASEGT. The chain's CDR3 is CASSETGRNTEAFF. The DNA read from the CDR3 is TGTGCCAGCAGTGAGACAGGACGGAACACTGAA.

In regard to this clone: The read halts 3 residues ahead of the CDR3 end, with the missing end drawn from the germline J gene. J is TRBJ2-2 and V is TRBV11-3; the D gene is possibly TRBD2 (7 bases). CDR3 length equals 15 residues. The V gene's germline CDR1 is SGHNT and CDR2 YENEEA. V gave up 3 bases and J gave up 6 bases, with 14 bases separating them. This chain's CDR3 is CASSFNRGGSGELFF. Partial CDR3 DNA: TGTGCCAGCAGCTTTAATAGGGGGGGATCCGGGGAG.

A word on this clone: The read gets to within 3 residues of the CDR3 end, and the germline J gene fills in the rest. V is TRBV19 and J is TRBJ2-7; D is perhaps TRBD1 (6 bases). CDR1 is LNHDA and CDR2 is SQIVND in the germline V gene (reference sequence). The V gene lost 7 bases and the J gene lost 5 bases, with 24 bases spanning the gap. This CDR3 region has 16 residues. The CDR3 bases that were read are TGTGCCAGTAAGTCCGGGACACCAGAGGACGGAGACGAG. Translation gives CASKSGTPEDGDE. In full, the CDR3 reads CASKSGTPEDGDEQYF.

On this clone: With the read ending 3 residues before the CDR3 end, the germline J gene is used to fill in that end. This sequence joins TRBV20-1 and TRBJ2-1; maybe TRBD2 (5 bases). CDR3 size: 13 residues. Germline lookup yields CDR1 DFQATT and CDR2 SNEGSKA (reference sequence). Between the trimmed V and J ends, which lost 0 bases and 4 bases, there was a span of 7 bases. The CDR3 protein is CSAREGLYNEQFF. The CDR3 bases that were read are TGCAGTGCTAGAGAAGGACTGTACAATGAG.

A word on this clone: Coverage ceases 3 residues before the CDR3 finishes, and the germline J gene fills in the end. This chain joins TRBV7-8 and TRBJ1-5; TRBD1 matches at 8 bases. With 3 bases clipped from V and 7 bases from J, the junction kept 2 bases outside the gene matches. Germline CDR1 and CDR2: SGHVS and FQNEAQ. This CDR3 region has 13 residues. The CDR3 bases that were read are TGTGCCAGCAGCTTGGACAGGGACCAGCCC. Protein: CASSLDRDQP. The whole CDR3 protein is CASSLDRDQPQHF.

A word on this clone: The read falls 3 residues short of the CDR3 end, and the missing part is taken from the germline J gene. The chain recombines TRBV28 with TRBJ2-7; 7 bases fit TRBD2. The CDR3 is 15 residues long. Looked up from germline, CDR1 is MDHEN and CDR2 is SYDVKM. After removal of 5 bases from V and 3 bases from J, the junction contained 10 bases not matched to a gene. The sequenced part of the CDR3 DNA is TGTGCCAGCAGTGAACCGGGGGGAACGATCTACGAG. As protein: CASSEPGGTIYE. The entire CDR3 sequence reads CASSEPGGTIYEQYF.

Points on this clone: The read is 3 residues too short to cover the CDR3 end, so that end is filled in from the germline J gene. This chain connects TRBV19 to TRBJ1-2; D perhaps matches TRBD1 (6 bases). The germline V gene encodes CDR1 LNHDA and CDR2 SQIVND (reference sequence). V gave up 3 bases and J gave up 6 bases, with 11 bases separating them. There are 13 residues in the CDR3. CDR3 amino acids: CASSMGRGDGYTF. The CDR3 bases that were read are TGTGCCAGTAGTATGGGCAGGGGAGATGGC.

Concerning this clone itself: Read coverage stops 3 residues before the CDR3 terminus; the germline J gene supplies the remainder. This chain joins TRBV6-1 and TRBJ2-3; tentatively, D is TRBD2 (6 bases). The germline gives CDR1 MNHNS, CDR2 SASEGT. V was clipped by 4 bases and J by 3 bases, with 14 bases between them. This CDR3 has 15 amino acids. CDR3 sequence: CASSARDRGTDTQYF. The DNA read from the CDR3 is TGTGCCAGCAGTGCTCGGGATCGGGGGACAGATACG.

Comments on this clone: One junction end disagrees with the germline gene, perhaps due to a read error. The CDR3 end lies 3 residues beyond the end of the read and is filled in from the germline J gene. This sample includes further DNA sequences coding for the same CDR3. The genes are TRBV7-2 and TRBJ1-3, with a possible D match to TRBD1 (6 bases). Germline V gene data show CDR1 as SGHTA and CDR2 as FQGNSA. The CDR3 totals 15 residues. The CDR3 DNA, read in part, is TGTGCCAGCAGCACCACAGGGCCTTCTGGAAACACG. Amino acids: CASSTTGPSGNT. The CDR3 as a whole reads CASSTTGPSGNTIYF.

As to this clone: Read data end 3 residues before the CDR3 end; the end is taken from the germline J gene. V usage is TRBV19 and J usage is TRBJ1-2; TRBD1 might be the D (5 bases). Germline V gene data show CDR1 as LNHDA and CDR2 as SQIVND (reference sequence). The CDR3 is 18 residues long. The CDR3 bases that were read are TGTGCCAGTAGTGGCCGACTAGCGGGGGGACCTAGCACAGATACC. Translated: CASSGRLAGGPSTDT. The CDR3 reads in full as CASSGRLAGGPSTDTYTF.